This T cell receptor (beta chain) was sequenced in a study of cytomegalovirus exposure and HLA in healthy donors. Overall study findings and caveats: A later analysis linked a missense DCLRE1C variant to TCR beta V- and J-gene trimming.

A remark on this clone: What it binds is unknown.

CDR1 is MNHNY, CDR2 SVGAGI, per germline (reference sequence). CDR3 length: 14 residues. V lost 8 bases to trimming and J lost 1 base, with 11 bases between them. PCR used 60 Vbeta primers and 13 Jbeta primers. Using immunoSEQ multiplex PCR, the repertoire was profiled, and TCRdb retains in-frame clones only, with some absent. The sample contains about 140,000 clones, approximately 82% of which appear only once. The receptor was isolated from a woman between 40 and 55 years old in good health and CMV-seronegative. The material sequenced was PBMCs. The chain joins TRBV6-6 to TRBJ2-2; D call uncertain. The CDR3 nucleotides are TGTGCCAGCGATTTGCCACAGAACACCGGGGAGCTGTTTTTT. It codes for CASDLPQNTGELFF.